Reported below is one T cell receptor beta chain. Additional DNA sequences in this sample encode the identical CDR3. This sample was included in a study of blood T cell repertoires in COVID-19. The V segment lost 8 bases and the J segment 4 bases; nucleotides outside the gene matches: 10. The CDR3 has 14 residues. The germline gives CDR1 SQVTM, CDR2 ANQGSEA. This study enrolled people aged roughly 18 to 90 from about 26 US geographic areas. Cohort allocation depended upon clinical history that participants reported. The recovered donors of Cohort 3 showed two negative PCRs, clearance, or symptom resolution. Per the original methods: Estimated nucleated cell counts came from reference gene primer amplification. TCRdb's copy holds only in-frame clones and misses some; the assay was immunoSEQ multiplex PCR. V and J calls plus clone size are reproduced from that table; the DNA served to infer D and trimming. The data show approximately 230,000 clones, around 84% seen once.

The chain employs TRBV29-1 and TRBJ2-5; 10 bases are shared with TRBD1. The TCR comes from a man in his forties or fifties who had recovered from COVID-19. Sequencing used PBMCs or T cells enriched from blood (not recorded which). The CDR3 sequence: CSLGDRGSGETQYF. In DNA, the CDR3 is TGCAGCCTGGGGGACAGGGGTTCCGGAGAGACCCAGTACTTC.